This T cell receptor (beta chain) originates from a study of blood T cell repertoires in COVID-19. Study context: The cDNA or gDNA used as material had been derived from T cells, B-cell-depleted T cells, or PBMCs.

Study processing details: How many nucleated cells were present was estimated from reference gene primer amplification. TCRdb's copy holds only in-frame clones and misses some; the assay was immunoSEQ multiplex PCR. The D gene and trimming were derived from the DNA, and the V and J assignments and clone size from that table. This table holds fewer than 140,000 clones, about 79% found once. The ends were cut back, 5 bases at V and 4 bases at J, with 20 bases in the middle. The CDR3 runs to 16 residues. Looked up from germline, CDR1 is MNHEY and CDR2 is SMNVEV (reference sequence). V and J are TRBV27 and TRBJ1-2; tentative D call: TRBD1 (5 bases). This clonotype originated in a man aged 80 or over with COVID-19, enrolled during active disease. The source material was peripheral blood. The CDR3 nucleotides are TGTGCCAGCAGTCAAAGATCGACAGCCTCTATCTATGGCTACACCTTC. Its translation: CASSQRSTASIYGYTF.